This record covers a single T cell receptor beta chain. This clone was observed at least ten times. Its antigen specificity is not known. The input lacks base qualities; no much larger clone sits a single base away. The data derive from a study of metastatic and nonmetastatic thyroid tumors (dated by TCRdb to the early 2020s). In terms of the full investigation: Repertoires were compared across peripheral blood and tumor or nodule tissue samples from malignant and benign thyroid patients. The study at large found these results: TCR beta diversity was reported as significantly higher in malignant tumors than in benign nodules, in both blood and tumor samples.

The germline V gene (reference sequence) sets CDR1 to LGHDT and CDR2 to YNNKEL. Its CDR3 holds 16 amino acids, cysteine through phenylalanine. The kept DNA is CDR3 alone, 48 bases in frame from the first base. V and J are trimmed by 0 bases and 5 bases, and the gene matches miss 8 bases of the junction. No treatment had been received by any patient before thyroid surgery. The study retrospectively analysed patient clinical samples collected from about 2012 to 2019 using T-cell receptor beta sequencing. Libraries were made using PCR. Sequencing used an Illumina HiSeq 4000. High-throughput sequencing was used to profile the TCR beta-chain CDR3 region of each patient. The original methods were these. CDR3 differences across clinicopathological groups were used to build a classifier for discriminating distant-metastatic papillary thyroid cancer patients. To measure repertoire diversity the researchers used the Shannon index, while the Morisita-Horn index served to gauge how similar the tumor and blood repertoires were. Starting from the raw public reads, TCRdb applied fastp trimming at Q25, assembled clones with MiXCR and retained in-frame beta chains. Here the V and J calls rest on TCRdb's processing, not on the authors' analysis. Counted in this sample were approximately 25,000 clones; 20% to 25% of them appeared once. Approximately 30% of the sample is held by the ten biggest clonotypes.

The sequence came from a male donor with papillary thyroid cancer or a benign thyroid nodule (not recorded which). Some clones in this sample may be carry-over from other donors' samples. The chain joins TRBV3-1 to TRBJ1-2; 8 central bases correspond to TRBD1. Sample: blood. Read as DNA, the sequence is TGTGCCAGCAGCCAAGATAGTTACAACAGGGGGTATGGCTACACCTTC. The resulting protein is CASSQDSYNRGYGYTF.